Each of the 10 T cell receptor beta chains below was sequenced from the same sample in a study of T cell changes during pregnancy in multiple sclerosis. Measured with immunoSEQ multiplex PCR; TCRdb has only the in-frame clones, and not every one. The sample carries about 88,000 clones, more than 90% recorded once. This sample comprised peripheral blood, obtained in the first trimester of pregnancy. The receptors stem from a female donor with multiple sclerosis, enrolled in a pregnancy study.

The chain has TRBV19 and TRBJ1-2; D gene uncertain. The germline V gene has CDR1 LNHDA and CDR2 SQIVND (reference sequence). V gave up 3 bases and J gave up 7 bases, with 15 bases separating them. The CDR3 totals 14 residues. CDR3 region: CASSISGPAGGYTF. The CDR3 DNA is TGTGCCAGTAGTATTTCCGGACCCGCGGGTGGCTACACCTTC. Using reference TRBV19 and TRBJ1-2 for the parts outside the CDR3, the full variable domain is DGGITQSPKYLFRKEGQNVTLSCEQNLNHDAMYWYRQDPGQGLRLIYYSQIVNDFQKGDIAEGYSVSREKKESFPLTVTSAQKNPTAFYLCASSISGPAGGYTFGSGTRLTVV.

The gene calls are TRBV30 and TRBJ1-3; D gene unclear. Germline V gene data show CDR1 as GTSNPN and CDR2 as SVGIG (reference sequence). V lost 1 base and J lost 2, with 12 bases in between. This CDR3 is built from 15 residues. Written as DNA, the CDR3 is TGTGCCTGGAGTGAACTCCTCGGGGCTGGAAACACCATATATTTT. This codes for CAWSELLGAGNTIYF.

The rearrangement joins TRBV5-1 to TRBJ2-6, with a tentative D call TRBD1 (6 bases). Per germline, CDR1 SGHRS and CDR2 YFSETQ. V was clipped by 4 bases and J by 0 bases, with 20 bases between them. This CDR3 is 19 amino acids long. CDR3 in DNA: TGCGCCAGCAGCCGAGAGTCGGACAGATTAGTCTCTGGGGCCAACGTCCTGACTTTC. It is translated as CASSRESDRLVSGANVLTF.

This clone has only a few counts. The V and J genes are TRBV19 and TRBJ2-7; 9 bases line up with TRBD1. The CDR3 has 14 residues. V lost 7 bases, J lost 4 bases, and 8 bases stayed unmatched. Germline-derived CDR1 and CDR2 are LNHDA and SQIVND (reference sequence). CDR3 region: CASIPGQGRYEQYF. CDR3 bases: TGTGCCAGTATCCCGGGACAGGGAAGATACGAGCAGTACTTC.

The chain has TRBV28 and TRBJ1-1, with 7 bases matching TRBD1. Germline assignment: CDR1 MDHEN and CDR2 SYDVKM. This CDR3 contains 13 residues. Germline trimming cut 5 bases from V and 4 bases from J; bases unmatched to any gene: 4. CDR3 bases: TGTGCCAGCAGTATGACAGGGATCACTGAAGCTTTCTTT. Translated: CASSMTGITEAFF. Drawing the rest from reference TRBV28 and TRBJ1-1, the complete variable domain is DVKVTQSSRYLVKRTGEKVFLECVQDMDHENMFWYRQDPGLGLRLIYFSYDVKMKEKGDIPEGYSVSREKKERFSLILESASTNQTSMYLCASSMTGITEAFFGQGTRLTVV.

The chain recombines TRBV30 with TRBJ2-2; D is perhaps TRBD2 (5 bases). The V gene's germline CDR1 is GTSNPN and CDR2 SVGIG (reference sequence). The V gene lost 1 base and the J gene lost 9 bases, with 15 bases spanning the gap. This CDR3 spans 14 amino acids. CDR3 sequence reads: CAWSDWLASRELFF. CDR3 coding DNA: TGTGCCTGGAGTGATTGGCTAGCTAGCCGGGAGCTGTTTTTT.

The rearrangement joins TRBV5-1 to TRBJ2-2; 14 bases are shared with TRBD2. The V gene's germline CDR1 is SGHRS and CDR2 YFSETQ. The CDR3 sequence is 16 residues long. With 4 bases clipped from V and 7 bases from J, the junction kept 6 bases outside the gene matches. CDR3 loop: CASSAGLAGVGGELFF. CDR3 coding DNA: TGCGCCAGCAGCGCGGGACTAGCGGGAGTCGGCGGGGAGCTGTTTTTT.

The CDR3 here is CASSASGTSGYEQYF. The CDR3 DNA is TGTGCCAGCAGCGCCTCCGGGACTAGCGGCTACGAGCAGTACTTC. The chain combines TRBV9 with TRBJ2-7; TRBD2 matches 11 bases. Looked up from germline, CDR1 is SGDLS and CDR2 is YYNGEE. Germline trimming cut 3 bases from V and 3 bases from J; bases unmatched to any gene: 5. The CDR3 is made up of 15 amino acids.

This chain uses TRBV30 with TRBJ2-7; tentatively, D is TRBD1 (6 bases). The CDR3 spans 16 residues. V lost 3 bases, J lost 2 bases, and 20 bases lay in between. The germline gives CDR1 GTSNPN, CDR2 SVGIG (reference sequence). Here the CDR3 reads CAWSLRRQAKPYEQYF. The CDR3 DNA sequence: TGTGCCTGGAGCTTACGCCGACAGGCCAAGCCCTACGAGCAGTACTTC.

The chain couples TRBV7-9 to TRBJ2-7; D call uncertain. Germline CDR1 is SEHNR and CDR2 is FQNEAQ (reference sequence). V was clipped by 5 bases and J by 3 bases, with 14 bases between them. The length of the CDR3 is 14 residues. CDR3 protein: CASSAGGLRYEQYF. DNA for the CDR3: TGTGCCAGCAGCGCTGGCGGTCTGCGCTACGAGCAGTACTTC.